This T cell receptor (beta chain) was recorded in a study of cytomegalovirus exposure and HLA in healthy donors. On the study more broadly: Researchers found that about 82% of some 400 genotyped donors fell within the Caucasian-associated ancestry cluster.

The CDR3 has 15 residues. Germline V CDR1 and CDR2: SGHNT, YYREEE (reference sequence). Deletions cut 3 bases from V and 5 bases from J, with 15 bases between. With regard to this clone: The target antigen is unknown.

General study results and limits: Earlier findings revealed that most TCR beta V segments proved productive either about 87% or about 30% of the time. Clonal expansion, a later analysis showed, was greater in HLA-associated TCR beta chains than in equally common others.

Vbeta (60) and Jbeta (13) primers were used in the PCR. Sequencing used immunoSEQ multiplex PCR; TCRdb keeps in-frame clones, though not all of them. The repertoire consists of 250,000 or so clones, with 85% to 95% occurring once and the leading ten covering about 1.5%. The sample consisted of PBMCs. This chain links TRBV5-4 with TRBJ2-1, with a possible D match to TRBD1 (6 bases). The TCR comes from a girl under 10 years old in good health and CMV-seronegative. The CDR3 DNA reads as TGTGCCAGCAGCTCCGGGCGAGGGGGTCACAATGAGCAGTTCTTC. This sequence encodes CASSSGRGGHNEQFF.